Each of the 11 T cell receptor beta chains below was sequenced from the same sample in a study of blood T cell repertoires in COVID-19. The data were produced by immunoSEQ multiplex PCR, yet TCRdb's version contains in-frame clones alone and is incomplete. The sample shows under 95,000 clones, around 90% of them seen only once. Specimen: peripheral blood. The origin of the receptors is a human donor in a cohort sampled during active COVID-19.

This clone has just one count. The rearrangement joins TRBV3-1 (or the pseudogene TRBV3-2) to TRBJ1-4; TRBD1 is a possible D gene (5 bases). This CDR3 spans 14 amino acids. Germline V gene data show CDR1 as LGHDT and CDR2 as YNNKEL (reference sequence). V was shortened by 1 base and J by 6 bases, with 9 bases between the two germline ends. The CDR3 DNA sequence: TGTGCCAGCAGCCAAGGGACATATGATGAAAAACTGTTTTTT. Amino acid sequence: CASSQGTYDEKLFF.

This chain uses TRBV5-4 with TRBJ1-4, with a possible D match to TRBD1 (6 bases). With 0 bases removed from V and 10 bases from J, the gap between germline ends came to 10 bases. Germline CDR1 and CDR2: SGHNT and YYREEE (reference sequence). This CDR3 is built from 13 residues. The CDR3, as DNA: TGTGCCAGCAGCTTGGACAGGGACGGAAAACTGTTTTTT. Its protein product is CASSLDRDGKLFF.

V gene TRBV4-1 combines with J gene TRBJ1-1; 7 positions match TRBD1. Unmatched junction bases numbered 13, after V lost 5 bases and J lost 4 bases. Germline V gene data show CDR1 as MGHRA and CDR2 as YSYEKL. The CDR3 runs 16 residues. The CDR3 region is CASSAGQLSVGTEAFF. The CDR3 DNA reads as TGCGCCAGCAGCGCGGGACAGCTTAGCGTCGGCACTGAAGCTTTCTTT.

This clone occurred a few times. The rearrangement links TRBV6-5 to TRBJ2-7, with 8 bases that match TRBD2. Germline loops: CDR1 MNHEY, CDR2 SVGAGI. With V trimmed by 6 bases and J by 0 bases, 7 bases remained unmatched. The CDR3 has 15 residues. The CDR3 nucleotides read TGTGCCAGCAGGCAATATAGCGGGGACTCCTACGAGCAGTACTTC. Translating it yields CASRQYSGDSYEQYF.

By sample fraction, this clone is medium-sized (0.01 to 0.1%). The chain combines TRBV28 with TRBJ1-5; maybe TRBD1 (6 bases). V was pared by 7 bases and J by 4 bases, with 20 bases between. Germline assignment: CDR1 MDHEN and CDR2 SYDVKM. This CDR3 is built from 16 residues. The DNA of the CDR3 is TGTGCCAGCACCCCTTTTAGGCAGGGGCCAAATCAGCCCCAGCATTTT. Translating it yields CASTPFRQGPNQPQHF.

The chain combines TRBV10-3 with TRBJ1-4; tentative D call: TRBD1 (5 bases). V dropped 6 bases and J dropped 8 bases, with 19 bases sitting between them. CDR3 size: 15 residues. Germline values: CDR1 ENHRY, CDR2 SYGVKD. In DNA, the CDR3 is TGTGCCATCAGCGGAGGGCCGGCAGGGATAGAAAAACTGTTTTTT. Translated: CAISGGPAGIEKLFF.

The chain carries TRBV29-1 and TRBJ2-2; TRBD2 aligns across 7 bases. V gave up 1 base and J gave up 4 bases; unmatched junction bases: 3. There are 14 residues in the CDR3. Germline V CDR1 and CDR2: SQVTM, ANQGSEA. The CDR3 is CSVEVGGGTGELFF. In nucleotides, the CDR3 is TGCAGCGTTGAAGTCGGCGGGGGCACCGGGGAGCTGTTTTTT.

The gene calls are TRBV4-3 and TRBJ2-1; TRBD2 aligns across 10 bases. The J segment lost 4 bases and the V segment lost 4 bases, leaving 4 bases of the junction unmatched. The CDR3 contains 15 residues. The V gene's germline CDR1 is LGHNA and CDR2 YSLEER. The CDR3 region has the DNA TGCGCCAGCAGCCGAGCGACTAGCGGGTACAATGAGCAGTTCTTC. It yields the protein CASSRATSGYNEQFF.

This chain links TRBV18 with TRBJ2-3, with 8 bases matching TRBD2. In germline, CDR1 is KGHSH, CDR2 LQKENI. The J segment lost 6 bases and the V segment lost 3 bases, leaving 8 bases of the junction unmatched. CDR3 length: 15 amino acids. CDR3 loop: CASSPGLGPGDTQYF. The CDR3 DNA sequence: TGTGCCAGCTCACCGGGACTAGGGCCTGGTGATACGCAGTATTTT. Drawing the rest from reference TRBV18 and TRBJ2-3, the complete variable domain is NAGVMQNPRHLVRRRGQEARLRCSPMKGHSHVYWYRQLPEEGLKFMVYLQKENIIDESGMPKERFSAEFPKEGPSILRIQQVVRGDSAAYFCASSPGLGPGDTQYFGPGTRLTVL.

This clone occurred a few times. CDR3 in DNA: TGTGCCAGCAGTGAGGGACACGAGAATTCACCCCTCCACTTT. This codes for CASSEGHENSPLHF. The J gene is TRBJ1-6, the V gene TRBV6-1, with D perhaps matching TRBD1 (6 bases). The CDR3 contains 14 residues. V lost 3 bases and J lost 7, with 10 bases in between. Germline CDR1 and CDR2: MNHNS and SASEGT.

The chain is built from TRBV5-4 and TRBJ2-6; D is undetermined. Germline values: CDR1 SGHNT, CDR2 YYREEE (reference sequence). The germline V and J ends were trimmed by 3 bases and 1 base, with 8 bases remaining between them. This CDR3 comprises 15 residues. This CDR3 reads CASSSWASGANVLTF. In DNA form, the CDR3 reads TGTGCCAGCAGCTCCTGGGCTTCTGGGGCCAACGTCCTGACTTTC.